The 30 T cell receptor beta chains below all came from one sample that was sequenced in a study of post-analysis software for immune sequencing data. Overall study findings and caveats: Patients carried roughly 5 TRBV segments more frequently than controls did, and TRBV5-6, TRBV5-1 and TRBV20-1 were among them.

The antigens these receptors bind are not known. Prepared TCR beta cDNA libraries contained unique molecular identifiers. MiXCR, run by TCRdb on the PCR reads, gives a single entry per CDR3 protein. The table lists 800,000 to 950,000 distinct CDR3 sequences, around 50% of them singletons. Sequenced input: blood. The receptors here all came from a girl aged 10-17 years with multiple sclerosis.

The chain combines TRBV6-2 or TRBV6-3 with TRBJ2-5; 8 bases are a match to TRBD1. CDR1 MNHEY and CDR2 SVGEGT come from the germline V gene. This CDR3 has 15 residues. Losses at the gene ends were 6 bases for V and 5 bases for J; bases not matched to a gene: 11. The chain's CDR3 is CASSHDRGTGETQYF. CDR3 nucleotides: TGTGCCAGCAGCCACGACAGGGGTACCGGGGAGACCCAGTACTTC.

V and J are TRBV7-3 and TRBJ2-5, with 8 positions matching TRBD2. Germline V gene sequence: CDR1 SGHTA, CDR2 FQGTGA. The junction had 7 bases not matched to a gene; V was cut back by 5 bases and J by 5 bases. This CDR3 has 14 residues. The CDR3 sequence: CASSSGGPPETQYF. The CDR3 DNA is TGTGCCAGCAGCAGCGGGGGTCCACCGGAGACCCAGTACTTC. Using reference TRBV7-3 and TRBJ2-5 for the parts outside the CDR3, the full variable domain is GAGVSQTPSNKVTEKGKYVELRCDPISGHTALYWYRQSLGQGPEFLIYFQGTGAADDSGLPNDRFFAVRPEGSVSTLKIQRTERGDSAVYLCASSSGGPPETQYFGPGTRLLVL.

This chain joins TRBV6-5 and TRBJ2-1; TRBD2 is a possible D gene (7 bases). The germline V gene encodes CDR1 MNHEY and CDR2 SVGAGI. This CDR3 is built from 14 residues. Trimming stripped 0 bases from V and 6 bases from J, with 9 bases between. CDR3 coding DNA: TGTGCCAGCAGTTACTCGGGGGGGCCCAATGAGCAGTTCTTC. Protein product: CASSYSGGPNEQFF.

This clonotype was picked up a small number of times. The chain carries TRBV29-1 and TRBJ2-3; 7 bases align to TRBD1. The CDR3 length is 15 residues. Looked up from germline, CDR1 is SQVTM and CDR2 is ANQGSEA. J was trimmed by 4 bases and V by 6 bases; bases with no gene match: 13. This CDR3 reads CSVESTGSGADTQYF. Here the CDR3 DNA reads TGCAGCGTAGAGTCGACAGGGTCAGGCGCAGATACGCAGTATTTT.

The chain uses TRBV15 and TRBJ2-6; no clear D. Germline CDR1 LNHNV, CDR2 YYDKDF (reference sequence). Trimming shortened V by 3 bases and J by 4 bases, and 16 bases separated the two germline ends. The CDR3 is 17 amino acids. CDR3 bases: TGTGCCACCAGCAGCCATTCCAAGTTCTCGGGGGCCAACGTCCTGACTTTC. It is translated as CATSSHSKFSGANVLTF. Filled out from reference TRBV15 and TRBJ2-6, the complete variable domain reads DAMVIQNPRYQVTQFGKPVTLSCSQTLNHNVMYWYQQKSSQAPKLLFHYYDKDFNNEADTPDNFQSRRPNTSFCFLDIRSPGLGDTAMYLCATSSHSKFSGANVLTFGAGSRLTVL.

The chain has TRBV3-1 and TRBJ2-7; 11 bases match TRBD1. The V segment lost 8 bases and the J segment 3 bases; nucleotides outside the gene matches: 0. Per the germline V gene, CDR1 is LGHDT and CDR2 is YNNKEL (reference sequence). The CDR3 spans 12 residues. This chain's CDR3 is CASGTGGYEQYF. The CDR3 region has the DNA TGTGCCAGCGGGACAGGGGGCTACGAGCAGTACTTC.

V is TRBV18 and J is TRBJ2-7; D gene uncertain. Trimming removed 6 bases at V and 0 bases at J, with 15 bases between. Germline CDR1 is KGHSH and CDR2 is LQKENI. The CDR3 totals 15 residues. CDR3: CASSPWDGGSYEQYF. The CDR3, as DNA: TGTGCCAGCTCCCCCTGGGATGGCGGCTCCTACGAGCAGTACTTC.

The rearrangement uses TRBV6-1 and TRBJ2-3; D is uncertain. This CDR3 comprises 12 residues. Trimming pared 4 bases from V and 4 bases from J, leaving 6 bases between. Germline-derived CDR1 and CDR2 are MNHNS and SASEGT. This CDR3 is CASSAASDTQYF. In DNA form, the CDR3 reads TGTGCCAGCAGTGCTGCGTCAGATACGCAGTATTTT.

The chain has TRBV7-3 and TRBJ2-5; TRBD2 is a possible D gene (6 bases). This CDR3 region has 16 residues. Germline values: CDR1 SGHTA, CDR2 FQGTGA. Between the trimmed V and J ends, which lost 3 bases and 0 bases, there was a span of 14 bases. The CDR3 sequence: CASSLKAGSYQETQYF. The CDR3 DNA sequence: TGTGCCAGCAGCTTGAAAGCGGGCTCGTACCAAGAGACCCAGTACTTC.

The chain carries TRBV20-1 and TRBJ1-2, with 9 nucleotides matching TRBD1. The length of the CDR3 is 12 residues. The V gene end was trimmed by 5 bases and the J gene end by 6 bases; junction bases not matched to a gene: 4. Germline V gene data show CDR1 as DFQATT and CDR2 as SNEGSKA (reference sequence). CDR3 sequence (DNA): TGCAGTGCTGGGGACAGGGTGCATGGCTACACCTTC. It translates to CSAGDRVHGYTF.

The rearrangement links TRBV29-1 to TRBJ1-1, with D possibly matching TRBD1 (5 bases). The germline V gene has CDR1 SQVTM and CDR2 ANQGSEA. The CDR3 spans 12 residues. V dropped 8 bases and J dropped 0 bases, with 10 bases sitting between them. CDR3: CSTGGMNTEAFF. For the CDR3, the DNA is TGCAGCACAGGAGGAATGAACACTGAAGCTTTCTTT.

In nucleotides, the CDR3 is TGCGCCAGCAGCTCCGGGACAGGGGTTGGGTTTGGCTACACCTTC. It translates to CASSSGTGVGFGYTF. The chain is built from TRBV5-1 and TRBJ1-2; 10 bases are shared with TRBD1. The CDR3 is 15 amino acids. CDR1 is SGHRS and CDR2 is YFSETQ in the germline V gene. With V trimmed by 3 bases and J by 7 bases, 9 bases remained unmatched.

This rearrangement joins TRBV15 to TRBJ2-5; tentatively, D is TRBD1 or TRBD2 (6 bases each). This CDR3 spans 15 amino acids. CDR1 and CDR2 from the germline V gene are LNHNV and YYDKDF (reference sequence). The V and J ends lost 0 bases and 9 bases respectively, with 17 bases between them. The CDR3 loop is CATSRDPGEGEAQYF. The CDR3 DNA reads as TGTGCCACCAGCAGAGACCCGGGAGAGGGGGAGGCCCAGTACTTC. The complete variable domain, with remaining parts taken from reference TRBV15 and TRBJ2-5, reads DAMVIQNPRYQVTQFGKPVTLSCSQTLNHNVMYWYQQKSSQAPKLLFHYYDKDFNNEADTPDNFQSRRPNTSFCFLDIRSPGLGDTAMYLCATSRDPGEGEAQYFGPGTRLLVL.

This clonotype came up once. The chain has TRBV11-2 and TRBJ2-4; D might be TRBD1 or TRBD2, each matching 5 bases. The tail of the sequence fits TRBJ2-7 better, so the J call may be wrong. The CDR3 has 12 amino acids. Germline-derived CDR1 and CDR2 are SGHAT and FQNNGV. The CDR3 is CATLNAGAEQYF. CDR3 nucleotide sequence: TGTGCCACCCTAAACGCCGGGGCCGAGCAGTACTTC.

The rearrangement links TRBV10-3 to TRBJ2-7; the match to TRBD1 covers 10 bases. After removal of 10 bases from V and 2 bases from J, the junction contained 14 bases not matched to a gene. The CDR3 sequence is 16 residues long. The V gene's germline CDR1 is ENHRY and CDR2 SYGVKD. CDR3 protein: CATQEIPGTGAYEQYF. CDR3 DNA: TGTGCCACCCAGGAGATTCCCGGGACAGGGGCCTACGAGCAGTACTTC.

The chain is built from TRBV2 and TRBJ2-1, with TRBD1 matching over 8 bases. This CDR3 has 14 residues. Germline CDR1 and CDR2: SNHLY and FYNNEI. Germline trimming cut 6 bases from V and 15 bases from J; bases unmatched to any gene: 16. CDR3 sequence: CASSRPRQGFSPFF. The DNA of the CDR3 is TGTGCCAGCAGCCGCCCTCGACAGGGGTTTAGCCCGTTCTTC.

V usage is TRBV29-1 and J usage is TRBJ2-1; TRBD2 agrees at 8 bases. Per germline, CDR1 SQVTM and CDR2 ANQGSEA. The CDR3 loop spans 13 amino acids. V gave up 5 bases and J gave up 9 bases; unmatched junction bases: 9. CDR3 nucleotide sequence: TGCAGCGTTTGGCGGGAGGCCCCGGGTGAGCAGTTCTTC. Translating it yields CSVWREAPGEQFF.

This sequence joins TRBV24-1 and TRBJ2-3; maybe TRBD2 (5 bases). Germline assignment: CDR1 KGHDR and CDR2 SFDVKD. Trimming shortened V by 4 bases and J by 7 bases, and 11 bases separated the two germline ends. The CDR3 spans 13 residues. The CDR3 DNA follows: TGTGCCACCAGTGACCCGTCCGGGAATACGCAGTATTTT. As protein: CATSDPSGNTQYF.

This clonotype was counted a few times. The V gene is TRBV6-6, the J gene TRBJ1-2; a possible D gene is TRBD1 (5 bases). The CDR3 runs to 16 residues. CDR1 and CDR2 from the germline V gene are MNHNY and SVGAGI (reference sequence). Trimming cost V 0 bases and J 0 bases, with 11 bases left between them. The CDR3 loop is CASSYSKGRTNYGYTF. The CDR3 bases are TGTGCCAGCAGTTACTCGAAGGGACGGACTAACTATGGCTACACCTTC.

This clonotype occurred a few times. At one end the junction does not follow the germline gene, possibly because of a read error. The chain links TRBV5-1 to TRBJ1-1; D is perhaps TRBD1 (6 bases). The CDR3 is 14 residues long. Per germline, CDR1 SGHRS and CDR2 YFSETQ. DNA of the CDR3: TGTGCCAGCAGTTTGGGGGCGTTGAACACTGAAGCTTTCTTT. It codes for CASSLGALNTEAFF.

This clonotype has only a few counts. The chain employs TRBV3-1 and TRBJ2-3; TRBD2 agrees at 10 bases. The length of the CDR3 is 16 residues. Losses at the gene ends were 0 bases for V and 9 bases for J; bases not matched to a gene: 9. Germline V gives CDR1 LGHDT, CDR2 YNNKEL (reference sequence). This chain's CDR3 is CASSQEGSGGAGTQYF. In DNA form, the CDR3 reads TGTGCCAGCAGCCAAGAAGGGAGCGGGGGGGCAGGAACGCAGTATTTT.

The gene calls are TRBV27 and TRBJ1-1; D call uncertain. V was shortened by 9 bases and J by 0 bases, with 17 bases between the two germline ends. Germline V CDR1 and CDR2: MNHEY, SMNVEV (reference sequence). The CDR3 is 15 residues long. Here the CDR3 reads CASWSYFNMNTEAFF. The CDR3, as DNA: TGTGCCAGTTGGAGCTACTTCAACATGAACACTGAAGCTTTCTTT.

The chain couples TRBV11-2 to TRBJ2-7; 16 positions match TRBD2. The J call may not be correct, given that the DNA end is closer to TRBJ2-5. Germline lookup yields CDR1 SGHAT and CDR2 FQNNGV. This CDR3 region has 22 residues. DNA for the CDR3: TGTGCCAGCAGCTTCCGACAAATGCCGGGACTAGCGGGAGGGGGAAGGTGGGAGACCCAGTACTTC. It translates to CASSFRQMPGLAGGGRWETQYF.

This chain uses TRBV5-1 with TRBJ2-6; 9 positions agree with TRBD1. Unmatched junction bases numbered 9, after V lost 4 bases and J lost 4 bases. The CDR3 loop spans 17 amino acids. Germline CDR1 and CDR2: SGHRS and YFSETQ. Here the CDR3 reads CASSQFGQGTGANVLTF. Here the CDR3 DNA reads TGCGCCAGCAGCCAATTCGGACAGGGGACCGGGGCCAACGTCCTGACTTTC.

This clonotype was observed a few times. This chain uses TRBV6-5 with TRBJ2-7, with a weak D call TRBD2 (6 bases). The CDR3 totals 13 residues. Germline values: CDR1 MNHEY, CDR2 SVGAGI. V shed 6 bases and J shed 2 bases, with 11 bases lying between them. For the CDR3, the DNA is TGTGCCAGCAGGAGCGGGCAGACCTACGAGCAGTACTTC. Translating gives CASRSGQTYEQYF.

The chain recombines TRBV4-1 with TRBJ2-7, with 8 bases aligning to TRBD2. V was clipped by 0 bases and J by 3 bases; unmatched bases: 10. CDR3 length equals 17 residues. Germline V gives CDR1 MGHRA, CDR2 YSYEKL. DNA of the CDR3: TGCGCCAGCAGCCAAGATAGACTAGCGCGGGGGGTCTACGAGCAGTACTTC. Translated, it gives CASSQDRLARGVYEQYF.

The chain uses TRBV28 and TRBJ2-5; D is unclear. Trimming pared 10 bases from V and 1 base from J, leaving 7 bases between. The germline V gene has CDR1 MDHEN and CDR2 SYDVKM. The CDR3 covers 11 residues. This chain's CDR3 is CATSPQETQYF. CDR3 nucleotide sequence: TGTGCCACCTCCCCCCAAGAGACCCAGTACTTC. Drawing the rest from reference TRBV28 and TRBJ2-5, the complete variable domain is DVKVTQSSRYLVKRTGEKVFLECVQDMDHENMFWYRQDPGLGLRLIYFSYDVKMKEKGDIPEGYSVSREKKERFSLILESASTNQTSMYLCATSPQETQYFGPGTRLLVL.

The chain is built from TRBV6-5 and TRBJ2-3, with 12 nucleotides matching TRBD1. The CDR3 totals 18 residues. After removal of 0 bases from V and 8 bases from J, the junction contained 12 bases not matched to a gene. The germline CDR1 and CDR2 sequences are MNHEY and SVGAGI. The CDR3 spells CASSYSSGQGAAVVTQYF. CDR3 bases: TGTGCCAGCAGTTACTCTTCGGGACAGGGGGCCGCGGTTGTTACGCAGTATTTT.

This chain uses TRBV12-3 or TRBV12-4 with TRBJ1-2; D is unclear. The length of the CDR3 is 15 residues. V gave up 5 bases and J gave up 8 bases, with 21 bases separating them. The chain's CDR3 is CASSHREQQIWGYTF. CDR3 nucleotide sequence: TGTGCCAGCAGTCACCGGGAACAACAAATTTGGGGCTACACCTTC.

The chain recombines TRBV12-3 or TRBV12-4 with TRBJ2-7; 7 positions match TRBD1. The CDR3 spans 12 residues. With V trimmed by 3 bases and J by 7 bases, 3 bases remained unmatched. The CDR3 nucleotides are TGTGCCAGCAGTTTCGGGACAGTGGAGCAGTACTTC. Amino acids: CASSFGTVEQYF.